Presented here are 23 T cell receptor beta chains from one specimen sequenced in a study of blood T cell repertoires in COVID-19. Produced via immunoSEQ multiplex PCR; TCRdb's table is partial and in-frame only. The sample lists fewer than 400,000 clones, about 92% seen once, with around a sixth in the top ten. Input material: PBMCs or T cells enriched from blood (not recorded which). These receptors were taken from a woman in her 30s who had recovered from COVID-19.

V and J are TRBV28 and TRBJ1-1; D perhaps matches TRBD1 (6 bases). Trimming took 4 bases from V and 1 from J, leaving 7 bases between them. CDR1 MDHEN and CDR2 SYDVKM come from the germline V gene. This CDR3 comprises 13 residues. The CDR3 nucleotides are TGTGCCAGCAGTTCAGGGGCGAACACTGAAGCTTTCTTT. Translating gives CASSSGANTEAFF.

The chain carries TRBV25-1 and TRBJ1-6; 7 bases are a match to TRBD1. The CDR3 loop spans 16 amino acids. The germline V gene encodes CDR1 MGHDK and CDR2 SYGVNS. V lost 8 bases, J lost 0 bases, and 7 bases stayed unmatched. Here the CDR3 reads CASGGTVSSYNSPLHF. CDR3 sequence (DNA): TGTGCCAGCGGCGGGACAGTAAGCTCCTATAATTCACCCCTCCACTTT.

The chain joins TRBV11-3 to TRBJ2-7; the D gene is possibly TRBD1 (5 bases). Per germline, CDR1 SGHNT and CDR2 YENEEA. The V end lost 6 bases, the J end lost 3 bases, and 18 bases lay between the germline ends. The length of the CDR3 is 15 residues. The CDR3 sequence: CASRLVGHPYYEQYF. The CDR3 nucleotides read TGTGCCAGCAGGCTGGTCGGACATCCCTACTACGAGCAGTACTTC.

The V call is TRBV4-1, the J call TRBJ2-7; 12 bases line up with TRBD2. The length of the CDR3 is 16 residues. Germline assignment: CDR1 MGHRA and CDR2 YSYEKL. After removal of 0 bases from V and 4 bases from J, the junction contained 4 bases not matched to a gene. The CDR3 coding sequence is TGCGCCAGCAGCCAAGATCGGGGGACTAGCGGGTACGAGCAGTACTTC. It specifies CASSQDRGTSGYEQYF.

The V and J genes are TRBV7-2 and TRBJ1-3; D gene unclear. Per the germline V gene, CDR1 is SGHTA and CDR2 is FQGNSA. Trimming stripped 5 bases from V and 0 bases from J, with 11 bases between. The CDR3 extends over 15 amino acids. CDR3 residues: CASSPTVHSGNTIYF. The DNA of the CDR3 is TGTGCCAGCAGCCCAACAGTTCACTCTGGAAACACCATATATTTT.

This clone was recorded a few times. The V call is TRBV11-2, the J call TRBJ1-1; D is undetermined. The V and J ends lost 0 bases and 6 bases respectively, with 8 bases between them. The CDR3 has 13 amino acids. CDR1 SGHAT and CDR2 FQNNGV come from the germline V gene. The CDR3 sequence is CASSLELGAEAFF. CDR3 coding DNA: TGTGCCAGCAGCTTAGAACTAGGTGCTGAAGCTTTCTTT. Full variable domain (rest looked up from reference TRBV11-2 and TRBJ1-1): EAGVAQSPRYKIIEKRQSVAFWCNPISGHATLYWYQQILGQGPKLLIQFQNNGVVDDSQLPKDRFSAERLKGVDSTLKIQPAKLEDSAVYLCASSLELGAEAFFGQGTRLTVV.

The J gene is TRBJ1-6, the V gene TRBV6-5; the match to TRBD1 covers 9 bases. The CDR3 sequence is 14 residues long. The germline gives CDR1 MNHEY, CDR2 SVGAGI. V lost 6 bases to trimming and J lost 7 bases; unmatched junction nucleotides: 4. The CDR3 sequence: CASRTDRGNSPLHF. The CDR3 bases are TGTGCCAGCAGGACTGACAGGGGGAATTCACCCCTCCACTTT.

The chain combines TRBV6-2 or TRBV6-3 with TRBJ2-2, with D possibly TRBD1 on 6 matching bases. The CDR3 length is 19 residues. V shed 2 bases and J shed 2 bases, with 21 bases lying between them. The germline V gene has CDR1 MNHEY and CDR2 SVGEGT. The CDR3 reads CASSYPRRNRQVNTGELFF. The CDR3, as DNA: TGTGCCAGCAGTTACCCGAGGAGGAACAGACAGGTTAACACCGGGGAGCTGTTTTTT.

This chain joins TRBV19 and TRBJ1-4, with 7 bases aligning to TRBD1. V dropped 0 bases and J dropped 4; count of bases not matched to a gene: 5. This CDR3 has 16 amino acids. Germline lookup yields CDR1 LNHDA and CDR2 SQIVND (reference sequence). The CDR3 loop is CASSIDRDSLNEKLFF. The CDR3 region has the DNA TGTGCCAGTAGTATAGATCGGGACAGTCTTAATGAAAAACTGTTTTTT.

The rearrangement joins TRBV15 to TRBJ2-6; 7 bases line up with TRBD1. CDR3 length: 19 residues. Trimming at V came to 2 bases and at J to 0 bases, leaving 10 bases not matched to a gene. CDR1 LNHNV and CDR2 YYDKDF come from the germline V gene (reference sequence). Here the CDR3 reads CATSRIPGTVLSGANVLTF. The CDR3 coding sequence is TGTGCCACCAGCAGAATCCCCGGGACAGTACTCTCTGGGGCCAACGTCCTGACTTTC.

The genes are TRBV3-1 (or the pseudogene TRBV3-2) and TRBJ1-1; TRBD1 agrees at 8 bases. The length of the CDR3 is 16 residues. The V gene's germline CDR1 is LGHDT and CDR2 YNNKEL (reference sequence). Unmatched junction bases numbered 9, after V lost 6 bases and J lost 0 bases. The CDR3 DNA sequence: TGTGCCAGCAGAGGACAGGGCCTCGCGCTGAACACTGAAGCTTTCTTT. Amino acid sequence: CASRGQGLALNTEAFF.

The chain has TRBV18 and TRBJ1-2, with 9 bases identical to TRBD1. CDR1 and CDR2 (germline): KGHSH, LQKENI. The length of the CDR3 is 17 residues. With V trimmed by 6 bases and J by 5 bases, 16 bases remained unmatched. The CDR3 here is CASSRDRDREIGYGYTF. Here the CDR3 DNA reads TGTGCCAGCTCGCGGGACCGGGACAGGGAAATTGGTTATGGCTACACCTTC.

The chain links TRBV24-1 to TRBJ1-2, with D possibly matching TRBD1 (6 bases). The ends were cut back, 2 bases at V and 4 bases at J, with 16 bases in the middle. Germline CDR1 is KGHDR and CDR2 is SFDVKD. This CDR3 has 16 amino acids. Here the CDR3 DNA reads TGTGCCACCAGTGATTCTTCAGGGGCGCAGGGCTATGGCTACACCTTC. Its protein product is CATSDSSGAQGYGYTF.

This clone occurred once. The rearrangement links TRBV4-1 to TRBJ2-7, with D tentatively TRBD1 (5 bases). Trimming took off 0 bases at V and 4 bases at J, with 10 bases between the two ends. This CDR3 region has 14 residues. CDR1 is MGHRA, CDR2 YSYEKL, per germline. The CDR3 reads CASSQDLGDYEQYF. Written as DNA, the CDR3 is TGCGCCAGCAGCCAAGATCTAGGGGATTACGAGCAGTACTTC.

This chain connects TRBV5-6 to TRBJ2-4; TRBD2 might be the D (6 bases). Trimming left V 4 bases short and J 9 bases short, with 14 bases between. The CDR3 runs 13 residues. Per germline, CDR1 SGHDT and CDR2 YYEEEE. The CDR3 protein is CASSIGRRGIQYF. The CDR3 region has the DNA TGTGCCAGCAGCATTGGACGGAGGGGCATTCAGTACTTC.

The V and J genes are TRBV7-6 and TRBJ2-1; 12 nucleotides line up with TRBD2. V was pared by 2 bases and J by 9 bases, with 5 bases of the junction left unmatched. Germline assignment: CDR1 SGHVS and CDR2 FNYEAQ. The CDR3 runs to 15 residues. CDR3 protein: CASSLLAGGQVEQFF. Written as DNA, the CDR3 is TGTGCCAGCAGCTTACTAGCGGGGGGGCAGGTTGAGCAGTTCTTC.

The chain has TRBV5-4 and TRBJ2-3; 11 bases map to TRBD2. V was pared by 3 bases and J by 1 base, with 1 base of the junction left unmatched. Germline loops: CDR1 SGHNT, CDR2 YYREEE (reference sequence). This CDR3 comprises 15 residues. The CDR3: CASSWGLAGTDTQYF. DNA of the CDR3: TGTGCCAGCAGCTGGGGACTAGCGGGCACAGATACGCAGTATTTT.

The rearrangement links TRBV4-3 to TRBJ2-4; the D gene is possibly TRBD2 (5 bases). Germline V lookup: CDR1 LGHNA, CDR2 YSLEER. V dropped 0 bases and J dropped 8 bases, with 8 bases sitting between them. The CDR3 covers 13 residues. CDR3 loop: CASSQDPGDIQYF. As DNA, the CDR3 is TGCGCCAGCAGCCAAGATCCCGGGGACATTCAGTACTTC.

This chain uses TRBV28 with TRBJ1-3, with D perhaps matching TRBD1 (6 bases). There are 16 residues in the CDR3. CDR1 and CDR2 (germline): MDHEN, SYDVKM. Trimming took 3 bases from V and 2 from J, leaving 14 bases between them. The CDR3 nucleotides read TGTGCCAGCAGTTTGGGGGGGGCAGGTACTGGAAACACCATATATTTT. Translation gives CASSLGGAGTGNTIYF.

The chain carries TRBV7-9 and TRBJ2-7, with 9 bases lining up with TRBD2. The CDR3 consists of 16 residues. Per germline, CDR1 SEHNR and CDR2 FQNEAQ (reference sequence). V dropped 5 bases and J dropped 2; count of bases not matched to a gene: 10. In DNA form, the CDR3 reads TGTGCCAGCAGCCCGGGGGCTAGCGGGGACCCCTACGAGCAGTACTTC. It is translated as CASSPGASGDPYEQYF.

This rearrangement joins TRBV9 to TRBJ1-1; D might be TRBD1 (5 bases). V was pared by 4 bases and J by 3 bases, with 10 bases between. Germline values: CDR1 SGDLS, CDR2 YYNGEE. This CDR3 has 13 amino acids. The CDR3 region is CASSLDRDTEAFF. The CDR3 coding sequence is TGTGCCAGCAGCCTAGACAGAGACACTGAAGCTTTCTTT.

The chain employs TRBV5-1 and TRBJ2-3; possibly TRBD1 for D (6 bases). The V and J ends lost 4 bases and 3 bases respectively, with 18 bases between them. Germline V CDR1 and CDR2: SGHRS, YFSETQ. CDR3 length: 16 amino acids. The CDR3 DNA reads TGCGCCAGCAGCGTGGGACATTCAGCTATAACAGATACGCAGTATTTT. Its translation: CASSVGHSAITDTQYF.

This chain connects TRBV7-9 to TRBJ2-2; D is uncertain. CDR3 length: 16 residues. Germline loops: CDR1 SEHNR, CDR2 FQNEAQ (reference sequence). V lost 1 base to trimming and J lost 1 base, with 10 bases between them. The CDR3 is CASSLERQMNTGELFF. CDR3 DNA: TGTGCCAGCAGCTTAGAGAGACAAATGAACACCGGGGAGCTGTTTTTT.